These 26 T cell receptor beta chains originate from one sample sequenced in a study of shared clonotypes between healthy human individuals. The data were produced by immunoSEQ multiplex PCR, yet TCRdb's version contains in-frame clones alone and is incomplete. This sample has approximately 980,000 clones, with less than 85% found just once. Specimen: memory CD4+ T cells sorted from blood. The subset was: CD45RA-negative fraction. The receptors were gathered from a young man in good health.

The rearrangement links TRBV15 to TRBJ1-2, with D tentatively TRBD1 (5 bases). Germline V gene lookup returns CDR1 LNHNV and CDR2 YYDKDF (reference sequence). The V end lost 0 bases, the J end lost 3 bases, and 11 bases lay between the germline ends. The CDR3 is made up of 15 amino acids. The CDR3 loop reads CATSRDQGRDYGYTF. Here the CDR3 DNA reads TGTGCCACCAGCAGAGACCAGGGTCGGGACTATGGCTACACCTTC.

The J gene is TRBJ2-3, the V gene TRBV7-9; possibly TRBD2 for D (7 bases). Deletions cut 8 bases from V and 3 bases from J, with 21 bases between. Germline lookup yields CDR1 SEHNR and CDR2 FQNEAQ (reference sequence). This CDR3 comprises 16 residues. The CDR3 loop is CASWDEGGRGTDTQYF. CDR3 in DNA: TGTGCCAGCTGGGATGAAGGGGGGCGGGGGACAGATACGCAGTATTTT.

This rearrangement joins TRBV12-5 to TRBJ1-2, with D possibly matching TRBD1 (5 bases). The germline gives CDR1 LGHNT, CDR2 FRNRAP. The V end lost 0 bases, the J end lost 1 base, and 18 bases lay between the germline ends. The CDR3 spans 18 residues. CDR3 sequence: CASGLVAAGREDNYGYTF. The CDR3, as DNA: TGTGCTAGTGGTTTGGTTGCGGCGGGCAGGGAGGATAACTATGGCTACACCTTC. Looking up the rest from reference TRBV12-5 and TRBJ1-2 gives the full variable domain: DARVTQTPRHKVTEMGQEVTMRCQPILGHNTVFWYRQTMMQGLELLAYFRNRAPLDDSGMPKDRFSAEMPDATLATLKIQPSEPRDSAVYFCASGLVAAGREDNYGYTFGSGTRLTVV.

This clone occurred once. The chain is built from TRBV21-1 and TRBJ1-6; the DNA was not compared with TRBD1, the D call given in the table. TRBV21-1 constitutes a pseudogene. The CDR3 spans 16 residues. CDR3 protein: CASSTRQGPYNSPLHF. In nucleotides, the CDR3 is TGTGCCAGCAGCACTAGACAGGGTCCCTATAATTCACCCCTCCACTTT.

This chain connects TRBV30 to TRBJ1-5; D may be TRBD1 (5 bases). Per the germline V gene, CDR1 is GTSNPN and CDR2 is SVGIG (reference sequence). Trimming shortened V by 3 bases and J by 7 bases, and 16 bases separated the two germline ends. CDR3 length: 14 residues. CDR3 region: CAWSFQGLGQPQHF. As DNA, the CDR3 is TGTGCCTGGAGCTTCCAGGGCCTGGGGCAGCCCCAGCATTTT.

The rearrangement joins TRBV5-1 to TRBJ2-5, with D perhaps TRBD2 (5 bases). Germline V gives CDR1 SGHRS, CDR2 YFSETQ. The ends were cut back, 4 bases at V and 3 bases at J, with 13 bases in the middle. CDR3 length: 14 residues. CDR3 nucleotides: TGCGCCAGCAGCCCCCTCTCGGGGAAAGAGACCCAGTACTTC. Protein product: CASSPLSGKETQYF.

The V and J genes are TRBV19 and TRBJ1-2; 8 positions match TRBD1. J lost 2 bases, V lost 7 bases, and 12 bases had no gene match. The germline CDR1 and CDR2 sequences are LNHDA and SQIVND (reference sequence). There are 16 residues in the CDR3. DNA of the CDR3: TGTGCCAGTAACCGACCGGGGACAGGAGAGAACTATGGCTACACCTTC. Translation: CASNRPGTGENYGYTF.

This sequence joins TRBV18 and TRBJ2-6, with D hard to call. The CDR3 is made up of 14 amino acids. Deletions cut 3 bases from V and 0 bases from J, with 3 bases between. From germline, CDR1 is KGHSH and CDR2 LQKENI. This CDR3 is CASSPFSGANVLTF. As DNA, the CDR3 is TGTGCCAGCTCACCTTTCTCTGGGGCCAACGTCCTGACTTTC. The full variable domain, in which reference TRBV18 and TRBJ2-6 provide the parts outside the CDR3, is NAGVMQNPRHLVRRRGQEARLRCSPMKGHSHVYWYRQLPEEGLKFMVYLQKENIIDESGMPKERFSAEFPKEGPSILRIQQVVRGDSAAYFCASSPFSGANVLTFGAGSRLTVL.

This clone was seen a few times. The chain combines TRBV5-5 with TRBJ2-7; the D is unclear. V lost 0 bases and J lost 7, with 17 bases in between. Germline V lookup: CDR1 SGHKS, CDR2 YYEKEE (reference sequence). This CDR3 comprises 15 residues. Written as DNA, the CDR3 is TGTGCCAGCAGCTTGGTAGGGCAGGTAGTGGGAGAGCAGTACTTC. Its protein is CASSLVGQVVGEQYF.

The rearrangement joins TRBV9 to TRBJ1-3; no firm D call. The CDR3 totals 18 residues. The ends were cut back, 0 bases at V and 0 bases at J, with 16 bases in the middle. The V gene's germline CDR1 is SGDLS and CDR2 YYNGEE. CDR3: CASSVAYGKGYSGNTIYF. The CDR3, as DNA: TGTGCCAGCAGCGTAGCGTATGGCAAAGGATACTCTGGAAACACCATATATTTT.

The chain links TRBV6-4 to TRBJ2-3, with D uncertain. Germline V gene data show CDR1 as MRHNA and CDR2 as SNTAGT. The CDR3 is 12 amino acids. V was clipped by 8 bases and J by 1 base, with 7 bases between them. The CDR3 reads CASAEGTDTQYF. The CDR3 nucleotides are TGTGCCAGCGCCGAGGGCACAGATACGCAGTATTTT.

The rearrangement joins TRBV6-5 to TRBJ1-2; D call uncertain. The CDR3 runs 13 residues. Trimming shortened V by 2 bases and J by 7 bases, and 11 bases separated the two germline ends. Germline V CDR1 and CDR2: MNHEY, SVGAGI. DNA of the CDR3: TGTGCCAGCAGTTACGCAGGCCGGGCTGGCTACACCTTC. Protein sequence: CASSYAGRAGYTF.

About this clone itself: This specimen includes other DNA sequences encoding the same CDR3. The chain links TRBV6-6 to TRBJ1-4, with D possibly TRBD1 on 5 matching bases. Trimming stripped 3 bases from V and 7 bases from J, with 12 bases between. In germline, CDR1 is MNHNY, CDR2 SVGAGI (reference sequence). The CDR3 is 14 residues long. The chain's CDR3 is CASSYRGKGEKLFF. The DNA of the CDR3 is TGTGCCAGCAGTTATCGGGGGAAGGGTGAAAAACTGTTTTTT.

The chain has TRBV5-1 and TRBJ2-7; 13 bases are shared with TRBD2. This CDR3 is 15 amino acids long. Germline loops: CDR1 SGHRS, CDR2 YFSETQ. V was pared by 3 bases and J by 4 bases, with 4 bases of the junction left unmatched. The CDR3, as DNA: TGCGCCAGCAGCTCGACTAGCGGGGGGTTTTACGAGCAGTACTTC. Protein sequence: CASSSTSGGFYEQYF.

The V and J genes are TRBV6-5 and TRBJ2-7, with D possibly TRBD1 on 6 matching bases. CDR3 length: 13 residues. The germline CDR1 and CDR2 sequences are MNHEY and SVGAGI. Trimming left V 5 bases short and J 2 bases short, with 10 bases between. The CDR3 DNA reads TGTGCCAGCAGTCGGGACAATGCCTACGAGCAGTACTTC. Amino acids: CASSRDNAYEQYF.

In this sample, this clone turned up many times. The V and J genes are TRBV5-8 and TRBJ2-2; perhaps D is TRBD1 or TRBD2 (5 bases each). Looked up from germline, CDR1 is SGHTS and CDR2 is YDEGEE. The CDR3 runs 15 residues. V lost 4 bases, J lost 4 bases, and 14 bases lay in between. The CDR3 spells CASSAVGASTGELFF. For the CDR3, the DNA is TGTGCCAGCAGCGCGGTCGGGGCAAGCACCGGGGAGCTGTTTTTT.

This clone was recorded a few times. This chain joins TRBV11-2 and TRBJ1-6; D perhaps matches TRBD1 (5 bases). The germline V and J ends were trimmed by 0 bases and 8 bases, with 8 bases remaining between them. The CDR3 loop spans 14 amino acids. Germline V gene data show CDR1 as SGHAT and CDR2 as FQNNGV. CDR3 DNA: TGTGCCAGCAGCTTAGATCGGGGCTATTCACCCCTCCACTTT. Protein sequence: CASSLDRGYSPLHF.

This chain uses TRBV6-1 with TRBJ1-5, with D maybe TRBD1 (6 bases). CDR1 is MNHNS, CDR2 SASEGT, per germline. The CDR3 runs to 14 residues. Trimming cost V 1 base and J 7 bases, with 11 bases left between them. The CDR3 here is CASSEDQGRQPQHF. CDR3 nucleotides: TGTGCCAGCAGTGAAGACCAGGGGCGCCAGCCCCAGCATTTT.

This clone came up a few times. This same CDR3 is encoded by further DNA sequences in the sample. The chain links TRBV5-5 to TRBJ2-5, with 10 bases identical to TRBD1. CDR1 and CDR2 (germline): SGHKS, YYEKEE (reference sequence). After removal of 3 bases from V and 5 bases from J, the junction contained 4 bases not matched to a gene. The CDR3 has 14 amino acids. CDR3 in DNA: TGTGCCAGCAGCTCCCGGACAGGGGGGGAGACCCAGTACTTC. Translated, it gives CASSSRTGGETQYF.

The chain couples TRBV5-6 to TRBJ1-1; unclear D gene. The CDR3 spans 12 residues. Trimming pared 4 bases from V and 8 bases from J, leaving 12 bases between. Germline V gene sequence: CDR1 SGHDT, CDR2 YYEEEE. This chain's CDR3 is CASSPWTGEAFF. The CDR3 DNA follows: TGTGCCAGCAGCCCTTGGACTGGCGAAGCTTTCTTT. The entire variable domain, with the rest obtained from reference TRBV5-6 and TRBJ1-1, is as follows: DAGVTQSPTHLIKTRGQQVTLRCSPKSGHDTVSWYQQALGQGPQFIFQYYEEEERQRGNFPDRFSGHQFPNYSSELNVNALLLGDSALYLCASSPWTGEAFFGQGTRLTVV.

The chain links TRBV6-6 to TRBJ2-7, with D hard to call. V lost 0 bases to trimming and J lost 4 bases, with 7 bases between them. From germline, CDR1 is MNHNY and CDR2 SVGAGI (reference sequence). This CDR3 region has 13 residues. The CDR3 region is CASSYSNSYEQYF. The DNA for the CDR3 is TGTGCCAGCAGTTACTCAAACTCGTACGAGCAGTACTTC.

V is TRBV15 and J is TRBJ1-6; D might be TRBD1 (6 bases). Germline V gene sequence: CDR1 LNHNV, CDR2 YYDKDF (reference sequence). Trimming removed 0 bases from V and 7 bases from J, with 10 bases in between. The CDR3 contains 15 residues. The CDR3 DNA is TGTGCCACCAGCAGAGACACCCAGGGGAATTCACCCCTCCACTTT. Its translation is CATSRDTQGNSPLHF.

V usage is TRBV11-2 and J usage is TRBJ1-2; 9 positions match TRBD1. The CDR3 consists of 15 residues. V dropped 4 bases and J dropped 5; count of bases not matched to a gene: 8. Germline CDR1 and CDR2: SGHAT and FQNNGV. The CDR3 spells CASSSDRGKGYGYTF. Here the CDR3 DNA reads TGTGCCAGCAGCTCAGACAGGGGGAAGGGGTATGGCTACACCTTC.

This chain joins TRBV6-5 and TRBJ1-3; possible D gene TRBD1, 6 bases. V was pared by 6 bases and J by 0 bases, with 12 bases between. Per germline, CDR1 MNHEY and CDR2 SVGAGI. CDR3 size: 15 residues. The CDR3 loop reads CASSSGQISGNTIYF. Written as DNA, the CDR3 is TGTGCCAGCAGCTCTGGACAGATCTCTGGAAACACCATATATTTT.

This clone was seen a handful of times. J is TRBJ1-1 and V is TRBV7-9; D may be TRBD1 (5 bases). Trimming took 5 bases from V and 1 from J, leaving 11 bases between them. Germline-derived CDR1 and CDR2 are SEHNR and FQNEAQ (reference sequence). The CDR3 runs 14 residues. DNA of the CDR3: TGTGCCAGCAGCGGCGTCGGGGGGAACACTGAAGCTTTCTTT. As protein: CASSGVGGNTEAFF.

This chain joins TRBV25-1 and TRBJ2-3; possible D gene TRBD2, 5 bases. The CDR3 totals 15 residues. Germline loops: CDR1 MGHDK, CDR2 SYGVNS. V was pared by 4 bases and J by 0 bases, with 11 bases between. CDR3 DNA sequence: TGTGCCAGCAGTGTCGGACTGGCTAGCACAGATACGCAGTATTTT. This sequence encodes CASSVGLASTDTQYF.